This T cell receptor beta chain was documented in a study of CD8 T cells in ankylosing spondylitis. Quantitative 5'-RACE was performed with molecular barcodes, and it yielded the TCR beta libraries. Each CDR3 protein gets one entry after TCRdb re-called the 5' RACE reads with MiXCR. The table shows about 300,000 distinct CDR3 sequences, with around 21% occurring only once. Study-level points and caveats: There were earlier reports of some motif variants in reactive arthritis synovial fluid and blood. Reports say disease-linked clones showed up significantly more in matched ankylosing spondylitis synovial fluid. Ankylosing spondylitis blood seemed to carry a telltale TCR beta motif made of roughly eight highly homologous variants.

This clonotype was counted a few times. Its antigen is not identified. Sequences were obtained from blood, either unsorted or a sorted T cell fraction (not recorded which). This receptor was identified in a female donor with ankylosing spondylitis or in good health (not recorded which).

The DNA for the CDR3 is TGTGCCAGCAGTTTAAGACAGGGCTCAGATACGCAGTATTTT. Its protein is CASSLRQGSDTQYF. This chain links TRBV12-3 or TRBV12-4 with TRBJ2-3, with TRBD1 identical over 7 bases. CDR3 length: 14 residues. The V gene end was trimmed by 2 bases and the J gene end by 4 bases; junction bases not matched to a gene: 3.